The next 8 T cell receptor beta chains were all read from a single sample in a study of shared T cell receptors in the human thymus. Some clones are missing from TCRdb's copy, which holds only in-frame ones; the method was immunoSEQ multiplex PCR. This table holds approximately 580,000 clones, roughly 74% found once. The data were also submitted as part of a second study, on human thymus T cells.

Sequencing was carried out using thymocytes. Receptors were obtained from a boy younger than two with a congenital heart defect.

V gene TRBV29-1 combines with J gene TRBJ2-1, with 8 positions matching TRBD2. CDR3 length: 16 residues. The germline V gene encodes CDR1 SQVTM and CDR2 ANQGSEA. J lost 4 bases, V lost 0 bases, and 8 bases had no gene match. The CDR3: CSVEEGSGRGYNEQFF. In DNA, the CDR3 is TGCAGCGTTGAAGAGGGGAGCGGGAGAGGGTACAATGAGCAGTTCTTC.

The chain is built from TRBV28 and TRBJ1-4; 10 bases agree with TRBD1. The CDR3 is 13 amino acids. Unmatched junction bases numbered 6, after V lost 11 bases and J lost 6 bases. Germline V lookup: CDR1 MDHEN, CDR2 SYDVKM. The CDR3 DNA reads TGTGCCGGACTTGGACAGGGGGATGAAAAACTGTTTTTT. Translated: CAGLGQGDEKLFF. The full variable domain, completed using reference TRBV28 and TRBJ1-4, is DVKVTQSSRYLVKRTGEKVFLECVQDMDHENMFWYRQDPGLGLRLIYFSYDVKMKEKGDIPEGYSVSREKKERFSLILESASTNQTSMYLCAGLGQGDEKLFFGSGTQLSVL.

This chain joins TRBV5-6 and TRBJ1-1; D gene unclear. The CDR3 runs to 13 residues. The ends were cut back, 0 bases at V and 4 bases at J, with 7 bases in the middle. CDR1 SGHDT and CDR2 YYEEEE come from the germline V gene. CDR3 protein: CASSLVGSTEAFF. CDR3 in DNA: TGTGCCAGCAGCTTGGTGGGGAGCACTGAAGCTTTCTTT.

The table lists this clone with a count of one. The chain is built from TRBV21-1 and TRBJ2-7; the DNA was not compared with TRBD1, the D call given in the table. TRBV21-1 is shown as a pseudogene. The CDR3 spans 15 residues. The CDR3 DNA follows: TGTGCCAGCAACACGGGCGCCCAGGACACCTACGAGCAGTACTTC. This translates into CASNTGAQDTYEQYF.

The DNA for the CDR3 is TGTGCCAGCAGCCAAGGCTACAGGGGGAAAGACACAGATACGCAGTATTTT. Translated, it gives CASSQGYRGKDTDTQYF. The V call is TRBV14, the J call TRBJ2-3, with TRBD1 matching 8 bases. CDR1 is SGHDN and CDR2 is FVKESK in the germline V gene. The length of the CDR3 is 17 residues. J was trimmed by 2 bases and V by 1 base; bases with no gene match: 8.

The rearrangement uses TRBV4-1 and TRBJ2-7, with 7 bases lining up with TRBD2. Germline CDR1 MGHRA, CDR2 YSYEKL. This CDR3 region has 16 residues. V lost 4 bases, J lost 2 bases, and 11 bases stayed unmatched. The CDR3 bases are TGCGCCAGCAGCCCCGGTGGAGGGAGGGCCCCCTACGAGCAGTACTTC. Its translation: CASSPGGGRAPYEQYF.

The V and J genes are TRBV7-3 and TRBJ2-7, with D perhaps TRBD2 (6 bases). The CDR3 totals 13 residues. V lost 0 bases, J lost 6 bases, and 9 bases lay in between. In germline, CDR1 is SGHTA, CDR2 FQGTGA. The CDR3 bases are TGTGCCAGCAGCTTAACGATCGGGGGCGAGCAGTACTTC. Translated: CASSLTIGGEQYF.

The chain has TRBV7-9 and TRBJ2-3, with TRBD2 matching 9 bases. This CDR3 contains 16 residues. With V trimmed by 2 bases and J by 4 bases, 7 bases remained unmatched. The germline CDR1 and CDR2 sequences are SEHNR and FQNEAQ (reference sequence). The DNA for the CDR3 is TGTGCCAGCAGCTTAAAGGCTAGCGGGATGGCAGATACGCAGTATTTT. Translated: CASSLKASGMADTQYF.